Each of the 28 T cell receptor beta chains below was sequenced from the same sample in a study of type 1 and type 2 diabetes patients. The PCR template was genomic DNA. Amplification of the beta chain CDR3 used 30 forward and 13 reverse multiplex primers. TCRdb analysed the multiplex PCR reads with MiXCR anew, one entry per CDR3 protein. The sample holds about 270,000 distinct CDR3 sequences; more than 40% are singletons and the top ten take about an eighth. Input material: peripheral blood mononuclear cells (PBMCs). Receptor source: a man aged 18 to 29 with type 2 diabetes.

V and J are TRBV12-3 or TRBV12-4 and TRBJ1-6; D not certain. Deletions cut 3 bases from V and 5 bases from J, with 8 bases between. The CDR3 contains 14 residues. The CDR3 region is CASSFTDDNSPLHF. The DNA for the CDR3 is TGTGCCAGCAGTTTTACGGACGATAATTCACCCCTCCACTTT.

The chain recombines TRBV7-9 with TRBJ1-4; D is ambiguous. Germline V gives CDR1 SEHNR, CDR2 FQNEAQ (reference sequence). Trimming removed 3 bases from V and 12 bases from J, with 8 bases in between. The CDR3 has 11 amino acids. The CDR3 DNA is TGTGCCAGCAGCTTTAAACTAGAACTGTTTTTT. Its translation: CASSFKLELFF.

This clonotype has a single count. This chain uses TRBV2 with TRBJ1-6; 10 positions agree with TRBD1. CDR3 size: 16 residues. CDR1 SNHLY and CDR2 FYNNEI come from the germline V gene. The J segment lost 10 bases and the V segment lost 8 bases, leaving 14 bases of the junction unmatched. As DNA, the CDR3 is TGTGCCAGCGGCGGGCCTCGGGACAGGGGTCGGTCACCCCTCCACTTT. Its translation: CASGGPRDRGRSPLHF. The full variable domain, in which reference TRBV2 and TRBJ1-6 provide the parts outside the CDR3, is EPEVTQTPSHQVTQMGQEVILRCVPISNHLYFYWYRQILGQKVEFLVSFYNNEISEKSEIFDDQFSVERPDGSNFTLKIRSTKLEDSAMYFCASGGPRDRGRSPLHFGNGTRLTVT.

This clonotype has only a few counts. Here the CDR3 DNA reads TGTGCCACCCAACTGCCCCCGGGGCCTGAGCAGTTCTTC. Translating it yields CATQLPPGPEQFF. The V and J genes are TRBV2 and TRBJ2-1; D tentatively reads TRBD1 or TRBD2 (5 bases each). Germline CDR1 reads SNHLY; CDR2 reads FYNNEI. The V and J ends lost 10 bases and 9 bases respectively, with 19 bases between them. The CDR3 contains 13 residues.

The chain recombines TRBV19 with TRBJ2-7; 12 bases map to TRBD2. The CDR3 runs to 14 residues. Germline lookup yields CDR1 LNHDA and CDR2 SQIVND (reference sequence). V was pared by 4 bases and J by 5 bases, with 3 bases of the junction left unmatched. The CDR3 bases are TGTGCCAGTAGTAGGACTAGCGGGATCCACGAGCAGTACTTC. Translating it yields CASSRTSGIHEQYF.

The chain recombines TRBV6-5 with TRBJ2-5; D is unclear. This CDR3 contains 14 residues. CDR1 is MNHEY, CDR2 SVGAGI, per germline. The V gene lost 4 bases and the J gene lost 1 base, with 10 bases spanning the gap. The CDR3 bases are TGTGCCAGCAGTTTTTGGGGATCCCAAGAGACCCAGTACTTC. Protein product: CASSFWGSQETQYF.

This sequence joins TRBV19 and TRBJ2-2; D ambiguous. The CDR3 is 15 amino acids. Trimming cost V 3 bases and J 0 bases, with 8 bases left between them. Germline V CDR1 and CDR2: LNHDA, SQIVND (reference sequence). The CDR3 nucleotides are TGTGCCAGTAGTATTATCCCCGCGAACACCGGGGAGCTGTTTTTT. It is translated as CASSIIPANTGELFF.

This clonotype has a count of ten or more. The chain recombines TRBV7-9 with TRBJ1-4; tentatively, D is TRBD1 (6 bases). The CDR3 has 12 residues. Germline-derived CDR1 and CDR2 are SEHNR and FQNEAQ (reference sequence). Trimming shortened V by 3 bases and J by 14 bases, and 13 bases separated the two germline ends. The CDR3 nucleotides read TGTGCCAGCAGCTTGATAGGGGGAGTTCTGTTTTTT. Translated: CASSLIGGVLFF.

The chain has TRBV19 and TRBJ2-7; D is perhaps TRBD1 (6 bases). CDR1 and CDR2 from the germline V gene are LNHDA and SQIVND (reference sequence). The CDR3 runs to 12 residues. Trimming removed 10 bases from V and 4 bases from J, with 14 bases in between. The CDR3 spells CATGDEGYEQYF. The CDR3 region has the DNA TGTGCCACAGGGGATGAGGGGTACGAGCAGTACTTC. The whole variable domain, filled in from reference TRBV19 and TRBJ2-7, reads DGGITQSPKYLFRKEGQNVTLSCEQNLNHDAMYWYRQDPGQGLRLIYYSQIVNDFQKGDIAEGYSVSREKKESFPLTVTSAQKNPTAFYLCATGDEGYEQYFGPGTRLTVT.

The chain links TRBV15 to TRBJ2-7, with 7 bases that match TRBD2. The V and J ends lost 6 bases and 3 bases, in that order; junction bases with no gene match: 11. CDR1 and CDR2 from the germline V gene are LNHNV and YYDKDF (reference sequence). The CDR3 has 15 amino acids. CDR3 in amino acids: CATSPGTAGDYEQYF. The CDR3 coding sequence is TGTGCCACCAGTCCCGGGACCGCGGGGGACTACGAGCAGTACTTC.

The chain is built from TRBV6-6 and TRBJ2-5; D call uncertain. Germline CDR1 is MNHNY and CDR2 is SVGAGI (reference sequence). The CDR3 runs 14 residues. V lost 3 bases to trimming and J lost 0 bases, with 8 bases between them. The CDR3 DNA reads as TGTGCCAGCAGTTATCCTACGGACCAAGAGACCCAGTACTTC. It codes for CASSYPTDQETQYF.

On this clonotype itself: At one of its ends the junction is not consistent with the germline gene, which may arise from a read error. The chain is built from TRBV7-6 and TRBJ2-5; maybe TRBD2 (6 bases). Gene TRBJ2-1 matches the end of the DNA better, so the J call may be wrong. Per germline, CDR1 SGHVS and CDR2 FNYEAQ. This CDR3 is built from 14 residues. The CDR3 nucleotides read TGTGCCGGCAGCTTAGGGGAGGCGGCGAATGAGCAGTTCTTC. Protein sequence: CAGSLGEAANEQFF.

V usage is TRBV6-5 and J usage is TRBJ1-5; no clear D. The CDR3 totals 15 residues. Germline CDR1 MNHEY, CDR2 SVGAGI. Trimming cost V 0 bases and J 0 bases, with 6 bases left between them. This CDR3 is CASSYSVNSNQPQHF. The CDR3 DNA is TGTGCCAGCAGTTACTCGGTCAATAGCAATCAGCCCCAGCATTTT.

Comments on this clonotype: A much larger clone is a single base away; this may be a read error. The CDR3 sequence: CATSRPRQLNEQYF. The CDR3 DNA reads TGTGCCACCAGCAGACCGAGACAGTTGAACGAGCAGTACTTC. The gene calls are TRBV15 and TRBJ2-7, with D maybe TRBD1 (5 bases). Germline V lookup: CDR1 LNHNV, CDR2 YYDKDF (reference sequence). V was cut by 2 bases and J by 5 bases, with 13 bases left in between. The CDR3 extends over 14 amino acids.

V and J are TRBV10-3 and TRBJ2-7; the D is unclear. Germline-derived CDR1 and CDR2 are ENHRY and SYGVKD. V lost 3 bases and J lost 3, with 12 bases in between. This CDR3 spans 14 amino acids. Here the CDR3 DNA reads TGTGCCATCAGTGATTCCAGAGCCAGCTACGAGCAGTACTTC. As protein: CAISDSRASYEQYF.

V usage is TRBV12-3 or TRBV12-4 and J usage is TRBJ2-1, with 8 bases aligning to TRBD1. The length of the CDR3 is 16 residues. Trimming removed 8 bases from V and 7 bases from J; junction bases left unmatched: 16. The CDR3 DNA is TGTGCCAGCGGATCCCATGACAGGGGCGGGATTAATGAGCAGTTCTTC. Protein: CASGSHDRGGINEQFF.

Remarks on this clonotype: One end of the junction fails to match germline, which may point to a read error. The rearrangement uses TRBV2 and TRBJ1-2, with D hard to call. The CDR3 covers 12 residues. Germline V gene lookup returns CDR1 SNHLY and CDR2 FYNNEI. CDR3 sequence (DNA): TGTGCCAGCAGTGAAAGGAGTTATGACTACACCTTC. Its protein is CASSERSYDYTF.

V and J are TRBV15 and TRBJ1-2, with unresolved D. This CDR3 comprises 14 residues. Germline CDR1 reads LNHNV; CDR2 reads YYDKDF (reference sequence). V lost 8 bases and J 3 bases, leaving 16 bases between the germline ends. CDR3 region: CATSSRVFDYGYTF. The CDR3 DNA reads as TGTGCCACCTCTAGTCGGGTATTTGACTATGGCTACACCTTC.

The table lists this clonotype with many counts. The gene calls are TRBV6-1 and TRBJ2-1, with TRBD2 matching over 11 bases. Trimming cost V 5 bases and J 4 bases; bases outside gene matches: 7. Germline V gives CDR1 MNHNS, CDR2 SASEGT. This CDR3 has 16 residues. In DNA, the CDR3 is TGTGCCAGCAGTTCCCCGGGACTAGCGGTTTACAATGAGCAGTTCTTC. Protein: CASSSPGLAVYNEQFF.

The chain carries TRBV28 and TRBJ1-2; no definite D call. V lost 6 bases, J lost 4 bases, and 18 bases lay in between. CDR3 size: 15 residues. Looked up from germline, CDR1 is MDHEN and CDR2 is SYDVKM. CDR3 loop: CASSQGPGSGYGYTF. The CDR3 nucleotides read TGTGCCAGCAGCCAAGGCCCGGGGTCGGGCTATGGCTACACCTTC.

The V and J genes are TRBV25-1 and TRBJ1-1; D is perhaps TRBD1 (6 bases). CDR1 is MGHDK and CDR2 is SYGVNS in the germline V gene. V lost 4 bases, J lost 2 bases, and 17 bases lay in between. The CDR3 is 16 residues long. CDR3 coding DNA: TGTGCCAGCAGTGGCCAACCGGGACAAGAAAACACTGAAGCTTTCTTT. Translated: CASSGQPGQENTEAFF.

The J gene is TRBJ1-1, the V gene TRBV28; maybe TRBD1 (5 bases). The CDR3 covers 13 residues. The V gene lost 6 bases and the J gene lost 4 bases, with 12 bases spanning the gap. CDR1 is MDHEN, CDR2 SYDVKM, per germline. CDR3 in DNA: TGTGCCAGCAGACAAACCGGGGGCACTGAAGCTTTCTTT. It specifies CASRQTGGTEAFF.

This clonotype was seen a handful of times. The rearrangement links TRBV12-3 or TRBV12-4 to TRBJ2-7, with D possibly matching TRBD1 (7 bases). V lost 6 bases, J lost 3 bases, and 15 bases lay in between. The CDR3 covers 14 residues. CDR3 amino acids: CASSGGQRSYEQYF. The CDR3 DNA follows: TGTGCCAGCAGCGGGGGACAGAGGAGCTACGAGCAGTACTTC.

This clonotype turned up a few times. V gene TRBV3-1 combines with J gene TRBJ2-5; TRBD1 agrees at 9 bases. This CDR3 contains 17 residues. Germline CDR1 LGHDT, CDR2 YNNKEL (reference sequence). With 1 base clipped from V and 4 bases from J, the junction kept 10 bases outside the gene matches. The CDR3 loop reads CASSQVGQGYSVETQYF. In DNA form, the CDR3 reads TGTGCCAGCAGCCAAGTAGGACAGGGGTACTCAGTAGAGACCCAGTACTTC.

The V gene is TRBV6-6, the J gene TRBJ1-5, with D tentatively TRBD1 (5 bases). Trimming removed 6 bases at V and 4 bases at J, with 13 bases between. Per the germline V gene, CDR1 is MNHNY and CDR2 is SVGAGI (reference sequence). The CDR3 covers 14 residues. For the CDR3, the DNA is TGTGCCAGCAGGCCCGGGGGGGGGAATCAGCCCCAGCATTTT. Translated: CASRPGGGNQPQHF.

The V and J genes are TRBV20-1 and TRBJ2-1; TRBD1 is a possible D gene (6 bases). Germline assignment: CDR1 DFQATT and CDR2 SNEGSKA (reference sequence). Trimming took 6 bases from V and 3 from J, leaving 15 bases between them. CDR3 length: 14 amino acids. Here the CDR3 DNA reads TGCAGTGCCCTGACAGGCCAAATCTACAATGAGCAGTTCTTC. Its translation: CSALTGQIYNEQFF.

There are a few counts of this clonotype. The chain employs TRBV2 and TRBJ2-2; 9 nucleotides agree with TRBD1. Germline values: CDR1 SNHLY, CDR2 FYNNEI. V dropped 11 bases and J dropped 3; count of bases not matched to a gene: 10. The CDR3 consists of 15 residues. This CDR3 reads CAASETGGDTGELFF. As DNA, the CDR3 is TGTGCCGCCTCAGAGACAGGGGGGGACACCGGGGAGCTGTTTTTT.

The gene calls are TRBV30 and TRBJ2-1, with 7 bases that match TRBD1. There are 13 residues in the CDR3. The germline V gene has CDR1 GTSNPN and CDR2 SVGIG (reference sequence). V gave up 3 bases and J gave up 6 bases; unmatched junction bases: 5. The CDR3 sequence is CAWSRGQANEQFF. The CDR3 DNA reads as TGTGCCTGGAGCCGTGGACAGGCCAATGAGCAGTTCTTC.